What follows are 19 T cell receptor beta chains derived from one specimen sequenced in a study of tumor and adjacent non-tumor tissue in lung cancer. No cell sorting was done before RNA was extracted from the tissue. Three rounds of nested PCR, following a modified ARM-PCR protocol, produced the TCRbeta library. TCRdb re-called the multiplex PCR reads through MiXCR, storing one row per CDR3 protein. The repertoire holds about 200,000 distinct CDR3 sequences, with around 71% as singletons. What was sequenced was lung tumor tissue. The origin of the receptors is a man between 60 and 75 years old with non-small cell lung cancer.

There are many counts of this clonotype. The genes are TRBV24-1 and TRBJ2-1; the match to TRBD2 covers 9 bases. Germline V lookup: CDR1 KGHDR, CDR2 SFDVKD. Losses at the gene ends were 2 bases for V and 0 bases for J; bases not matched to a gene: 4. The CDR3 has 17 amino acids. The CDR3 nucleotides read TGTGCCACCAGTGATTATAATAGCGGGAGCTCCTACAATGAGCAGTTCTTC. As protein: CATSDYNSGSSYNEQFF.

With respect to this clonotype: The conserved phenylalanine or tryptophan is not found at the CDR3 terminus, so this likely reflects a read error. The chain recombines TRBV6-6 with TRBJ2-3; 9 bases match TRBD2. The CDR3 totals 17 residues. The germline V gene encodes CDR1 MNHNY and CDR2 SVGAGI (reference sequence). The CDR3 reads CVSSYSTSGTRGDTQYI. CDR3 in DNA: TGTGTCAGCAGTTACTCGACTAGCGGCACCCGGGGTGATACGCAGTATATT.

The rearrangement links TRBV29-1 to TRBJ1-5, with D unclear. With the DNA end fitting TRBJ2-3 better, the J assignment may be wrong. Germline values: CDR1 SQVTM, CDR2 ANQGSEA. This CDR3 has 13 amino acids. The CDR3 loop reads CSVGTVFGQPQYF. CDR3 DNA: TGCAGCGTTGGGACCGTTTTCGGTCAGCCACAGTATTTT.

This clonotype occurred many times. CDR3 in amino acids: CASRPNGPDTQYF. As DNA, the CDR3 is TGTGCCAGCAGGCCTAACGGTCCAGATACGCAGTATTTT. V usage is TRBV11-2 and J usage is TRBJ2-3; D remains ambiguous. Trimming shortened V by 6 bases and J by 4 bases, and 11 bases separated the two germline ends. The germline V gene encodes CDR1 SGHAT and CDR2 FQNNGV. This CDR3 has 13 residues.

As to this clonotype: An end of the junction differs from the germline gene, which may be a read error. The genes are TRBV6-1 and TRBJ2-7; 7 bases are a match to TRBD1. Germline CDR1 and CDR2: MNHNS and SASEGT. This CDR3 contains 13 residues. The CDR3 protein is CVTLTGNRYEHYF. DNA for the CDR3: TGTGTCACCTTGACAGGGAACCGCTACGAGCACTACTTC.

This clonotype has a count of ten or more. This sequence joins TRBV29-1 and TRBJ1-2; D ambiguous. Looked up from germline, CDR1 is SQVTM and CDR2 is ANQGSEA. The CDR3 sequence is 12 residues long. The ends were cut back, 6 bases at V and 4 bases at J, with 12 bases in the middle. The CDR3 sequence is CSVQVPSYGYTF. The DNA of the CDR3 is TGCAGCGTCCAAGTTCCGTCCTATGGCTACACCTTC.

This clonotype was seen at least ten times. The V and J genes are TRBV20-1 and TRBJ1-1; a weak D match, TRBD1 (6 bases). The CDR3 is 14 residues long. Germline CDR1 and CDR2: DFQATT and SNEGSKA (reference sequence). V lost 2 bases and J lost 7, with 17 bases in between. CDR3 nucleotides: TGCAGTGCTAGACCCCCTAGGCCAGGGGTTGAAGCTTTCTTT. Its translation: CSARPPRPGVEAFF.

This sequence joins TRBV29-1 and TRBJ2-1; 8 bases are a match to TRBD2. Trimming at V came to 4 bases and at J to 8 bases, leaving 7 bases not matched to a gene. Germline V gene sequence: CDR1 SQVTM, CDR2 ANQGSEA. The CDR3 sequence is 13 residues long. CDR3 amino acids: CSVAGGAFHEQFF. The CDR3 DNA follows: TGCAGCGTTGCCGGGGGGGCCTTCCATGAGCAGTTCTTC.

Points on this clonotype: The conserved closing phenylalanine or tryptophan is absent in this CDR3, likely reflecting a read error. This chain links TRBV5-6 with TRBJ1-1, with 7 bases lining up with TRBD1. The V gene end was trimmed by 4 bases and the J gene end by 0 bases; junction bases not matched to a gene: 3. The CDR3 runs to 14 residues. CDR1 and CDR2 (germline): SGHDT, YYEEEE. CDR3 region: CASSRGQLNTEAFV. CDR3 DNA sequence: TGTGCCAGCAGCCGGGGACAGTTGAACACTGAAGCTTTCGTT.

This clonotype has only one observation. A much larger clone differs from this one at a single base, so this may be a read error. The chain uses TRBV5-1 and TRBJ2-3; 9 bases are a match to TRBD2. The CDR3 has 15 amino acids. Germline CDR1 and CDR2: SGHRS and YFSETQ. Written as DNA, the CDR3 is TGCGCCAGCAGGATAGCGGGGGAGCGCACAGATATGCAGTATTTT. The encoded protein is CASRIAGERTDMQYF.

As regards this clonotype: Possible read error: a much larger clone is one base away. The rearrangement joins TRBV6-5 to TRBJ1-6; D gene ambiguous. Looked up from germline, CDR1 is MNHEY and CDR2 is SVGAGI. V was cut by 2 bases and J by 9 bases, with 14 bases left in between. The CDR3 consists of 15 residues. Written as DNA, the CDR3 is TGTGCCAGCAGTTACGAACGGGCGTGGGGTTCACCCCTCCACTTT. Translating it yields CASSYERAWGSPLHF.

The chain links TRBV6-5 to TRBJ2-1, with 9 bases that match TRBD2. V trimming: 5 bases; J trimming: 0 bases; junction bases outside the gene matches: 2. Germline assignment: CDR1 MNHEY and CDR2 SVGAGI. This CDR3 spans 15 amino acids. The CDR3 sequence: CASSRTSDSYNEQFF. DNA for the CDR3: TGTGCCAGCAGTAGGACTAGCGACTCCTACAATGAGCAGTTCTTC.

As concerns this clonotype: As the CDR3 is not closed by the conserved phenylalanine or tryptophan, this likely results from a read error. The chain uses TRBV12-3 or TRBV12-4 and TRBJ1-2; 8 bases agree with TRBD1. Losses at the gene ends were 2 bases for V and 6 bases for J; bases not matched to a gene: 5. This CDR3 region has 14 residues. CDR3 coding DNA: TGTGCCAGCAGTTTACAGGGGGCGGACCATGGCTACACCTTA. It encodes CASSLQGADHGYTL.

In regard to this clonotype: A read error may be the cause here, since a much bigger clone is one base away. The DNA for the CDR3 is TGTGTCTGGAGTACCGGGACAGGGATTCAGCCCCAGCATTTT. This gives the protein CVWSTGTGIQPQHF. The chain couples TRBV30 to TRBJ1-5; 9 nucleotides line up with TRBD1. The V gene's germline CDR1 is GTSNPN and CDR2 SVGIG (reference sequence). The CDR3 length is 14 residues.

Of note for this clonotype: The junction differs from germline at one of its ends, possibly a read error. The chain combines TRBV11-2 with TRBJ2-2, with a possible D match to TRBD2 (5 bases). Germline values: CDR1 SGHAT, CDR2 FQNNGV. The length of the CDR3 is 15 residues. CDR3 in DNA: TGTCCCAGCAGCTTAGAGGGCAGAGTCACCGGGGATCTGTTTTTT. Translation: CPSSLEGRVTGDLFF.

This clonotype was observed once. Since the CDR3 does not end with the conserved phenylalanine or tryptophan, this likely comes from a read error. The CDR3 sequence is CASSSPPGLGRAGELFS. CDR3 nucleotide sequence: TGTGCCAGCAGTTCGCCGCCGGGACTAGGGCGGGCCGGGGAGCTGTTTTCT. This chain uses TRBV6-5 with TRBJ2-2; 8 bases are a match to TRBD2. Per germline, CDR1 MNHEY and CDR2 SVGAGI. This CDR3 comprises 17 residues. Losses at the gene ends were 4 bases for V and 6 bases for J; bases not matched to a gene: 13.

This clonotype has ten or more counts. CDR3 DNA sequence: TGCGCCAGCAGCCAAGGGACTCTCCCCTCTATTACGTCTGGCTACACCTTC. It yields the protein CASSQGTLPSITSGYTF. The V and J genes are TRBV4-1 and TRBJ1-2; D not resolved. From germline, CDR1 is MGHRA and CDR2 YSYEKL. The germline V and J ends were trimmed by 1 base and 7 bases, with 22 bases remaining between them. This CDR3 comprises 17 residues.

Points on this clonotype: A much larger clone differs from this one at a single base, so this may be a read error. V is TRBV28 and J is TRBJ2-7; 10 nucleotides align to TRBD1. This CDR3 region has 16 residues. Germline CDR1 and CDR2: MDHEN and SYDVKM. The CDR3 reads CSSSFYRVGQGQEQYF. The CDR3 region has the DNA TGTTCCAGCAGTTTTTATCGGGTGGGACAGGGGCAAGAGCAGTACTTC.

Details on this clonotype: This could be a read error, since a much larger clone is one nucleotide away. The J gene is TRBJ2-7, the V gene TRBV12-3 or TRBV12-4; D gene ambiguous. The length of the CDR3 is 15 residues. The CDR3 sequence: CTSSSDRSPAYEQYF. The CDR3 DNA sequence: TGTACCAGCAGTTCAGATCGAAGTCCTGCCTACGAGCAGTACTTC.